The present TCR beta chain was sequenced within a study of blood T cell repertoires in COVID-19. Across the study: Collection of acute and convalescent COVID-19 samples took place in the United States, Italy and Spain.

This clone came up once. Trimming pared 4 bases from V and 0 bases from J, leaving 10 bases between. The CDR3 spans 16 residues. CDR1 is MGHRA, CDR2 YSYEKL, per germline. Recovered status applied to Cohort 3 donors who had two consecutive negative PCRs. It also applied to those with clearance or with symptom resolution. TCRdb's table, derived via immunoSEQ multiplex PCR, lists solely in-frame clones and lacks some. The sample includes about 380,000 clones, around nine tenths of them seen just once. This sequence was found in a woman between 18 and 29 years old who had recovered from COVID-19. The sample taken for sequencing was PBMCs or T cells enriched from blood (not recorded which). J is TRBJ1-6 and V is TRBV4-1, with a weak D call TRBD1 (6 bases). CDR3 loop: CASSPDSSSYNSPLHF. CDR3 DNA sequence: TGCGCCAGCAGCCCGGACAGCAGCTCCTATAATTCACCCCTCCACTTT.